This T cell receptor beta chain derives from a study of T-cell memory formation after mild COVID-19. The study, taken as a whole, reports: Some clones that responded turned up in pre-infection memory, which suggests that cross-reactive memory joined in. Whether day 37 second-wave clones are SARS-CoV-2-specific was not confirmed.

Germline loops: CDR1 SGHVS, CDR2 FNYEAQ. The CDR3 extends over 17 amino acids. V gave up 1 base and J gave up 4 bases; unmatched junction bases: 10. cDNA libraries for TCR alpha and TCR beta, carrying sample barcodes and UMIs, came from 5'RACE with constant-segment primers. MiXCR, applied by TCRdb to the 5' RACE reads, yields one record per CDR3 protein. Of roughly 450,000 distinct CDR3 sequences listed, 15% to 20% are singletons. This clonotype was picked up a small number of times. What it binds is unknown. This TCR was sampled from an adult woman who had mild COVID-19 (a few samples of this study predate the infection). Cell type and time point are not known. This rearrangement joins TRBV7-6 to TRBJ2-1, with TRBD2 identical over 7 bases. The sequenced sample was PBMCs or a T cell subset sorted from them (not recorded which). The CDR3 reads CASSLVSAGSLYNEQFF. CDR3 coding DNA: TGTGCCAGCAGCTTAGTATCAGCGGGGTCCCTTTACAATGAGCAGTTCTTC.